A selection of T cell receptor beta chains follows, all from one sample in a study of blood T cell repertoires in COVID-19. Clones were read by immunoSEQ multiplex PCR, and TCRdb kept only the in-frame ones, dropping some. In the table there are 150,000 to 200,000 clones, 85% to 90% of which are singletons. What was sequenced was peripheral blood. These receptors were collected from a woman between 70 and 85 years old with acute or convalescent COVID-19. The CDR3 runs from the conserved cysteine through the conserved F or W. Each record gives: D gene, J gene, V gene, clone size, CDR3 DNA, CDR3 protein. D genes are given only for firm matches. Not all rows give a size; the values are once, few, many and, for expanded clones, a class.

TRBD2 | TRBJ2-1 | TRBV5-6 | NA | TGTGCCAGCAGCTTTAGACTAGCGGGACCGGATGAGCAGTTCTTC | CASSFRLAGPDEQFF
TRBD2 | TRBJ2-2 | TRBV6-5 | NA | TGTGCCAGCAGTTACTCGATAGCGGGGCGAGGCGGGGAGCTGTTTTTT | CASSYSIAGRGGELFF
NA | TRBJ1-1 | TRBV10-1 | few | TGCGCCAGCAGTTTTGACCCGGGCACTGAAGCTTTCTTT | CASSFDPGTEAFF
NA | TRBJ2-7 | TRBV7-2 | NA | TGTGCCAGCAGCTTAGCAGAGGGCTACGAGCAGTACTTC | CASSLAEGYEQYF
TRBD1 | TRBJ2-7 | TRBV28 | NA | TGTGCCAGCAGTTCCCCCGGGACAGGGGGCCGAGAGCAGTACTTC | CASSSPGTGGREQYF
NA | TRBJ2-7 | TRBV6-5 | NA | TGTGCCAGCAGGGCGGGGGCAAGCTACGAGCAGTACTTC | CASRAGASYEQYF
NA | TRBJ1-5 | TRBV12-5 | NA | TGTGCTAGTGGTTTGGGACAGTCGAGTTATAGCAATCAGCCCCAGCATTTT | CASGLGQSSYSNQPQHF
NA | TRBJ2-6 | TRBV18 | NA | TGTGCCAGCTCACACCAGCCAGCGGAGGGCTGGGGGGCCAACGTCCTGACTTTC | CASSHQPAEGWGANVLTF
TRBD1 | TRBJ2-5 | TRBV7-2 | once | TGTGCCAGCAGCCTCAGGGGGTTCGGGGAGACCCAGTACTTC | CASSLRGFGETQYF
TRBD1 | TRBJ1-3 | TRBV19 | NA | TGTGCCAGTAGTCGGGACAGCGGAAACACCATATATTTT | CASSRDSGNTIYF
TRBD2 | TRBJ2-5 | TRBV7-8 | NA | TGTGCCAGCAGCGCAGGGACTAGAGGAGAGACCCAGTACTTC | CASSAGTRGETQYF
TRBD1 | TRBJ2-7 | TRBV2 | NA | TGTGCCAGCAAAAAGACAGGGAAAGGGGAAGGGCAGTACTTC | CASKKTGKGEGQYF
NA | TRBJ2-2 | TRBV5-4 | once | TGTGCCAGCAGCGACCCCAGGGGCCCCCCGAACACCGGGGAGCTGTTTTTT | CASSDPRGPPNTGELFF
NA | TRBJ1-1 | TRBV2 | NA | TGTGCCAGCAGTGATCAGCTGGGGGGCACTGAAGCTTTCTTT | CASSDQLGGTEAFF
NA | TRBJ1-1 | TRBV19 | NA | TGTGCCAGTACTCACCGGTGGGGGGCTGAAGCTTTCTTT | CASTHRWGAEAFF
NA | TRBJ2-3 | TRBV5-6 | NA | TGTGCCAGCAGCTTGACCCCCCCACAGGTCACAGATACGCAGTATTTT | CASSLTPPQVTDTQYF
NA | TRBJ2-1 | TRBV14 | NA | TGTGCCAGCAGCCAAAGGGGGAGGGCCACCCATGAGCAGTTCTTC | CASSQRGRATHEQFF
TRBD1 | TRBJ1-2 | TRBV7-9 | NA | TGTGCCAGCAGCTGGGACAGTGATTCATATGGCTACACCTTC | CASSWDSDSYGYTF
NA | TRBJ1-4 | TRBV2 | NA | TGTGCCAGCAGTTCCCTTAGGGGGTGGCTGGCTGAAAAACTGTTTTTT | CASSSLRGWLAEKLFF
NA | TRBJ1-1 | TRBV7-9 | NA | TGTGCCAGCAGCCAACAGGGCAAGGGGGCTGAAGCTTTCTTT | CASSQQGKGAEAFF
NA | TRBJ2-7 | TRBV5-1 | few | TGCGCCAGCAGCTTAACCGGACAGTCAGGGACCTACGAGCAGTACTTC | CASSLTGQSGTYEQYF
NA | TRBJ1-2 | TRBV3-1/TRBV3-2 | NA | TGTGCCAGCAGCCCGTTCGGGAGGGGCGACTATGGCTACACCTTC | CASSPFGRGDYGYTF
TRBD1 | TRBJ2-7 | TRBV14 | NA | TGTGCCAGCAGCCAGACAGGGACCTACGAGCAGTACTTC | CASSQTGTYEQYF
TRBD1 | TRBJ1-4 | TRBV15 | NA | TGTGCCACCAGCCGCAAGACAGGGGGCTTCGGCGAAAAACTGTTTTTT | CATSRKTGGFGEKLFF
NA | TRBJ1-3 | TRBV7-9 | NA | TGTGCCAGCACCTCCAGTGGTTCTGGAAACACCATATATTTT | CASTSSGSGNTIYF
NA | TRBJ1-1 | TRBV10-1 | NA | TGCGCCAGCAGTACTACGGAGGCGGGGGCGAAAGCTTTCTTT | CASSTTEAGAKAFF
TRBD1 | TRBJ1-3 | TRBV5-1 | NA | TGCGCCAGCAGCTTGGAGGGGACAGGGGCGTACTCTGGAAACACCATATATTTT | CASSLEGTGAYSGNTIYF
NA | TRBJ2-1 | TRBV6-5 | NA | TGTGCCAGCAGTCAGCGGGCCTACAATGAGCAGTTCTTC | CASSQRAYNEQFF
NA | TRBJ1-2 | TRBV24-1 | NA | TGTGCCACCAGTCTGGTGGGAGAGGCAGGAGTATATGGCTACACCTTC | CATSLVGEAGVYGYTF
NA | TRBJ2-7 | TRBV27 | NA | TGTGCCAGCAGCAACAGTGCCACTGGGCAGTACTTC | CASSNSATGQYF
TRBD1 | TRBJ1-4 | TRBV28 | NA | TGTGCCAGCAGTTCTCAATCAGGGGGCTTTTGGGAAAAACTGTTTTTT | CASSSQSGGFWEKLFF
NA | TRBJ1-1 | TRBV7-2 | NA | TGTGCCAGCAGCCGCGGGGCGGCACTTATGAACACTGAAGCTTTCTTT | CASSRGAALMNTEAFF
NA | TRBJ2-7 | TRBV25-1 | NA | TGTGCCAGCAGTACGACGCCAGGGCTGTACTACGAGCAGTACTTC | CASSTTPGLYYEQYF
NA | TRBJ1-4 | TRBV7-2 | NA | TGTGCCAGCAGCCAAGACGGGGGGAGGGTTGAAAAACTGTTTTTT | CASSQDGGRVEKLFF
TRBD1 | TRBJ1-2 | TRBV5-6 | NA | TGTGCCAGCAGCTTCACAGGGGGCTCGTGGGGCTACACCTTC | CASSFTGGSWGYTF
TRBD1 | TRBJ1-2 | TRBV2 | NA | TGTGCCAGCAGTGGGCGGGTTGACAGGGGGCATGGCTACACCTTC | CASSGRVDRGHGYTF
TRBD1 | TRBJ2-3 | TRBV5-1 | once | TGCGCCAGCAGCTACGACAGGGGGCCCCCAGATACGCAGTATTTT | CASSYDRGPPDTQYF
NA | TRBJ1-2 | TRBV15 | NA | TGTGCCACCAGCAGAGATCGACAGCTCTACACCTTC | CATSRDRQLYTF